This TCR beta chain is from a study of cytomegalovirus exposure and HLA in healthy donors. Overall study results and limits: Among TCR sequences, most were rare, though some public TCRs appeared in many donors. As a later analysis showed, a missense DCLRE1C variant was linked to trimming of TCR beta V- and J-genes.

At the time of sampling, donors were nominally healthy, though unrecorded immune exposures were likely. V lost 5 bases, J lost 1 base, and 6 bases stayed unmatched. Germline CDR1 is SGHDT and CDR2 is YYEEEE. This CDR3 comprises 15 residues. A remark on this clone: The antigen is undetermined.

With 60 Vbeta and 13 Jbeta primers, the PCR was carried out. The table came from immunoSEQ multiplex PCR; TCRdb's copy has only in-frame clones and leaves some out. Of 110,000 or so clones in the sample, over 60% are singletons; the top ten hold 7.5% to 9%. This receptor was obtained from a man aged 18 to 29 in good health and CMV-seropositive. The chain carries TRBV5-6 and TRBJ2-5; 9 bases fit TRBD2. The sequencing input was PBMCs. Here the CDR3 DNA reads TGTGCCAGCAGTAGGGCTAGCGGGGCCCAAGAGACCCAGTACTTC. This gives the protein CASSRASGAQETQYF.